The 14 T cell receptor beta chains listed next were all sequenced from one sample in a study of radiotherapy plus CTLA-4 blockade in lung cancer. Generated by immunoSEQ multiplex PCR, the TCRdb table keeps only in-frame clones and is missing some. The sample includes 75,000 to 100,000 clones, 88% of them seen just once. This specimen consisted of peripheral blood, obtained from a patient treated with radiotherapy plus ipilimumab. All receptors derive from a human donor with non-small cell lung cancer that progressed on radiotherapy plus ipilimumab.

The chain is built from TRBV19 and TRBJ1-2, with 8 bases fitting TRBD1. CDR1 LNHDA and CDR2 SQIVND come from the germline V gene (reference sequence). V lost 4 bases and J lost 6; bases outside the gene matches: 4. This CDR3 has 13 amino acids. The CDR3 sequence: CASSRDRGHGYTF. CDR3 sequence (DNA): TGTGCCAGTAGTAGAGACAGGGGTCATGGCTACACCTTC.

The chain combines TRBV7-9 with TRBJ1-2; 8 bases align to TRBD1. The junction had 7 bases not matched to a gene; V was cut back by 5 bases and J by 8 bases. Germline CDR1 SEHNR, CDR2 FQNEAQ (reference sequence). The CDR3 length is 13 residues. The CDR3 is CASSKQGARGYTF. In nucleotides, the CDR3 is TGTGCCAGCAGCAAGCAGGGGGCGCGGGGCTACACCTTC.

The chain uses TRBV19 and TRBJ2-7; 9 bases agree with TRBD1. Germline V gene sequence: CDR1 LNHDA, CDR2 SQIVND (reference sequence). V lost 4 bases and J lost 4; bases outside the gene matches: 8. CDR3 length equals 15 residues. DNA of the CDR3: TGTGCCAGTAGTAGAGACGGGACAGGGCTGTACGAGCAGTACTTC. As protein: CASSRDGTGLYEQYF.

In nucleotides, the CDR3 is TGCGCCAGCAGTGTAGTTTATCGCGGGGGCATCACCGGGGAGCTGTTTTTT. It translates to CASSVVYRGGITGELFF. The chain employs TRBV4-1 and TRBJ2-2; TRBD2 is a possible D gene (7 bases). From germline, CDR1 is MGHRA and CDR2 YSYEKL. V lost 6 bases and J lost 4, with 21 bases in between. This CDR3 region has 17 residues.

CDR3 nucleotide sequence: TGCAGCGTGGCAGGATTCTCTGGGGCCAACGTCCTGACTTTC. Translation: CSVAGFSGANVLTF. This chain connects TRBV29-1 to TRBJ2-6; D is unresolved. Germline-derived CDR1 and CDR2 are SQVTM and ANQGSEA. This CDR3 is built from 14 residues. Trimming took 6 bases from V and 0 from J, leaving 9 bases between them.

The rearrangement joins TRBV5-1 to TRBJ2-7, with 13 positions matching TRBD2. CDR3 size: 14 residues. Trimming removed 6 bases from V and 3 bases from J; junction bases left unmatched: 3. CDR1 and CDR2 from the germline V gene are SGHRS and YFSETQ. The CDR3 is CASTRTSGSYEQYF. CDR3 DNA: TGCGCCAGCACCCGGACTAGCGGGAGCTACGAGCAGTACTTC.

This chain joins TRBV5-1 and TRBJ1-2; D is perhaps TRBD1 (5 bases). The ends were cut back, 4 bases at V and 8 bases at J, with 21 bases in the middle. The CDR3 runs to 15 residues. Germline CDR1 reads SGHRS; CDR2 reads YFSETQ. Here the CDR3 DNA reads TGCGCCAGCAGCCCCACACGGGGGGACCGGGAGGGCTACACCTTC. Protein: CASSPTRGDREGYTF. Based on the CDR3 plus reference TRBV5-1 and TRBJ1-2, the full variable domain is KAGVTQTPRYLIKTRGQQVTLSCSPISGHRSVSWYQQTPGQGLQFLFEYFSETQRNKGNFPGRFSGRQFSNSRSEMNVSTLELGDSALYLCASSPTRGDREGYTFGSGTRLTVV.

J is TRBJ1-2 and V is TRBV6-5; weak D call: TRBD1 (6 bases). V lost 1 base and J lost 7, with 10 bases in between. Germline values: CDR1 MNHEY, CDR2 SVGAGI. The CDR3 runs to 13 residues. This CDR3 is CASSYLGASGYTF. The CDR3 DNA is TGTGCCAGCAGTTACTTGGGGGCGAGTGGCTACACCTTC.

J is TRBJ1-2 and V is TRBV7-9, with unresolved D. Between the trimmed V and J ends, which lost 3 bases and 8 bases, there was a span of 16 bases. Germline lookup yields CDR1 SEHNR and CDR2 FQNEAQ (reference sequence). The CDR3 sequence is 14 residues long. This CDR3 is CASSFGEGRGGYTF. The DNA for the CDR3 is TGTGCCAGCAGCTTTGGAGAAGGGAGAGGAGGCTACACCTTC.

This clone was seen a handful of times. J is TRBJ1-5 and V is TRBV21-1. TRBV21-1 counts as a pseudogene. The CDR3 extends over 16 amino acids. This CDR3 is CASSKRGGDSNQPQHF. As DNA, the CDR3 is TGTGCCAGCAGCAAAAGGGGGGGGGATAGCAATCAGCCCCAGCATTTT.

The chain uses TRBV30 and TRBJ2-2, with 7 bases lining up with TRBD1. The CDR3 covers 15 residues. Per germline, CDR1 GTSNPN and CDR2 SVGIG (reference sequence). V was pared by 0 bases and J by 5 bases, with 6 bases of the junction left unmatched. CDR3: CAWSVPGQETGELFF. For the CDR3, the DNA is TGTGCCTGGAGTGTACCCGGACAGGAAACCGGGGAGCTGTTTTTT.

This chain joins TRBV7-2 and TRBJ1-4; D ambiguous. CDR3 length: 15 amino acids. Germline CDR1 and CDR2: SGHTA and FQGNSA. V was shortened by 1 base and J by 4 bases, with 10 bases between the two germline ends. The CDR3 nucleotides are TGTGCCAGCAGCTTAGTTCTGGGGAGTAATGAAAAACTGTTTTTT. As protein: CASSLVLGSNEKLFF.

This sequence joins TRBV11-2 and TRBJ2-5; 8 bases map to TRBD2. Trimming cost V 3 bases and J 1 base; bases outside gene matches: 4. Per germline, CDR1 SGHAT and CDR2 FQNNGV. The CDR3 spans 15 residues. CDR3 bases: TGTGCCAGCAGCTTTCAACTAGCGGCCCAAGAGACCCAGTACTTC. Its translation: CASSFQLAAQETQYF.

The chain carries TRBV2 and TRBJ2-1; 10 bases map to TRBD2. Germline V gene sequence: CDR1 SNHLY, CDR2 FYNNEI. J lost 7 bases, V lost 7 bases, and 7 bases had no gene match. The CDR3 is made up of 14 amino acids. This CDR3 reads CASTSTSGINEQFF. The CDR3 DNA reads TGTGCCAGCACCTCAACTAGCGGGATTAATGAGCAGTTCTTC.